This is a list of T cell receptor beta chains from one sample in a study of Ad26.COV2.S vaccination and SARS-CoV-2 variants. Measured with immunoSEQ multiplex PCR; TCRdb has only the in-frame clones, and not every one. The sample lists 350,000 to 450,000 clones, roughly nine tenths occurring once. Sample: peripheral blood, taken after recovery from COVID-19. Receptors originate from a human donor who had recovered from COVID-19. Each CDR3 is given with its conserved first and last residue. The D gene is left open where the match is weak. Size is stated for part of the rows, as once, few or many counts, or as a class when the clone is expanded.

D gene: NA
J gene: TRBJ1-3
clone size: NA
V gene: TRBV9
CDR3 DNA: TGTGCCAGCAGCGAAACAGGGTATCGGTCTGGAAACACCATATATTTT
CDR3 protein: CASSETGYRSGNTIYF

D gene: TRBD1
J gene: TRBJ1-4
clone size: once
V gene: TRBV6-5
CDR3 DNA: TGTGCCAGCAGTTACTCCCTCGGACAGGGTGGAGAAAAACTGTTTTTT
CDR3 protein: CASSYSLGQGGEKLFF

D gene: TRBD1
J gene: TRBJ2-3
clone size: NA
V gene: TRBV6-6
CDR3 DNA: TGTGCCAGCAGTTACCAGGGGGATAGCACAGATACGCAGTATTTT
CDR3 protein: CASSYQGDSTDTQYF

D gene: NA
J gene: TRBJ1-1
clone size: NA
V gene: TRBV18
CDR3 DNA: TGTGCCAGCTCACCCGGGCAGAACACTGAAGCTTTCTTT
CDR3 protein: CASSPGQNTEAFF

D gene: NA
J gene: TRBJ1-5
clone size: NA
V gene: TRBV11-3
CDR3 DNA: TGTGCCAGGACACAGGGTTTTAATCAGCCCCAGCATTTT
CDR3 protein: CARTQGFNQPQHF

D gene: TRBD1
J gene: TRBJ1-6
clone size: NA
V gene: TRBV27
CDR3 DNA: TGTGCCAGCAAACCCGGGACAGTTTATAATTCACCCCTCCACTTT
CDR3 protein: CASKPGTVYNSPLHF

D gene: NA
J gene: TRBJ1-2
clone size: NA
V gene: TRBV19
CDR3 DNA: TGTGCCAGTAGACCCTCTACCCAACGGGGCTATGGCTACACCTTC
CDR3 protein: CASRPSTQRGYGYTF

D gene: NA
J gene: TRBJ2-6
clone size: NA
V gene: TRBV19
CDR3 DNA: TGTGCCAGTCTACCCCTCGGGGGGCTGACTGGGGCCAACGTCCTGACTTTC
CDR3 protein: CASLPLGGLTGANVLTF

D gene: NA
J gene: TRBJ2-7
clone size: NA
V gene: TRBV7-2
CDR3 DNA: TGTGCCAGCAGCCCCTCCTACGAGCAGTACTTC
CDR3 protein: CASSPSYEQYF

D gene: NA
J gene: TRBJ2-4
clone size: NA
V gene: TRBV2
CDR3 DNA: TGTGCCAGCAGTGGGCAGGGAAACATTCAGTACTTC
CDR3 protein: CASSGQGNIQYF

D gene: TRBD1
J gene: TRBJ2-7
clone size: NA
V gene: TRBV5-1
CDR3 DNA: TGCGCCAGCAGCGAGAGACAGGGGGCGTACGAGCAGTACTTC
CDR3 protein: CASSERQGAYEQYF

D gene: NA
J gene: TRBJ1-3
clone size: NA
V gene: TRBV19
CDR3 DNA: TGTGCCAGTAGTCGGCCTCAGGGCTCTGGAAACACCATATATTTT
CDR3 protein: CASSRPQGSGNTIYF

D gene: NA
J gene: TRBJ2-2
clone size: NA
V gene: TRBV7-6
CDR3 DNA: TGTGCCAGCAGCTTAATCGAAGTGAACACCGGGGAGCTGTTTTTT
CDR3 protein: CASSLIEVNTGELFF

D gene: NA
J gene: TRBJ2-2
clone size: NA
V gene: TRBV29-1
CDR3 DNA: TGCAGCGTTCTTAGGAACACCGGGGAGCTGTTTTTT
CDR3 protein: CSVLRNTGELFF

D gene: NA
J gene: TRBJ2-3
clone size: NA
V gene: TRBV19
CDR3 DNA: TGTGCCAGTAGTATTTACGGGTTTGGCACAGATACGCAGTATTTT
CDR3 protein: CASSIYGFGTDTQYF

D gene: TRBD1
J gene: TRBJ1-5
clone size: NA
V gene: TRBV6-5
CDR3 DNA: TGTGCCAGCACTACCAGGGACAGGGTAACTCAGCCCCAGCATTTT
CDR3 protein: CASTTRDRVTQPQHF

D gene: NA
J gene: TRBJ1-1
clone size: NA
V gene: TRBV3-1/TRBV3-2
CDR3 DNA: TGTGCCAGCAGCCCCGGGGGTTCAGCACCAAACACTGAAGCTTTCTTT
CDR3 protein: CASSPGGSAPNTEAFF

D gene: NA
J gene: TRBJ1-2
clone size: NA
V gene: TRBV27
CDR3 DNA: TGTGCCAGCAGTTTTGGACCGACCAACTATGGCTACACCTTC
CDR3 protein: CASSFGPTNYGYTF

D gene: TRBD1
J gene: TRBJ2-3
clone size: NA
V gene: TRBV10-3
CDR3 DNA: TGTGCCATCAGTGATCCTGTAAGGGGGCAGTCAGATACGCAGTATTTT
CDR3 protein: CAISDPVRGQSDTQYF

D gene: TRBD1
J gene: TRBJ1-2
clone size: once
V gene: TRBV29-1
CDR3 DNA: TGCAGCGTTGAGGACAGGGATGGCTACACCTTC
CDR3 protein: CSVEDRDGYTF

D gene: NA
J gene: TRBJ1-1
clone size: NA
V gene: TRBV6-2/TRBV6-3
CDR3 DNA: TGTGCCAGCAGTTACGTGCGCGGGGGGCCGGGCACTGAAGCTTTCTTT
CDR3 protein: CASSYVRGGPGTEAFF

D gene: TRBD2
J gene: TRBJ2-3
clone size: NA
V gene: TRBV7-9
CDR3 DNA: TGTGCCAGCAGCTTAGTAGCGGGGACGGACTTTTTT
CDR3 protein: CASSLVAGTDFF

D gene: NA
J gene: TRBJ2-7
clone size: NA
V gene: TRBV15
CDR3 DNA: TGTGCCACCAGCAGGGGGGGGGCGGCCTACGAGCAGTACTTC
CDR3 protein: CATSRGGAAYEQYF

D gene: NA
J gene: TRBJ1-1
clone size: NA
V gene: TRBV5-1
CDR3 DNA: TGCGCCAGCAGCTTGAAGAACACTGAAGCTTTCTTT
CDR3 protein: CASSLKNTEAFF

D gene: NA
J gene: TRBJ2-5
clone size: NA
V gene: TRBV15
CDR3 DNA: TGTGCCACCAGCAGGGGGGACAAAGGGGCTTTTCAAGAGACCCAGTACTTC
CDR3 protein: CATSRGDKGAFQETQYF

D gene: NA
J gene: TRBJ1-4
clone size: NA
V gene: TRBV14
CDR3 DNA: TGTGCCAGCAGCCTGGGGAATGAAAAACTGTTTTTT
CDR3 protein: CASSLGNEKLFF

D gene: TRBD2
J gene: TRBJ2-1
clone size: NA
V gene: TRBV12-5
CDR3 DNA: TGTGCTAGTCACGGGGGGGCGGGTTCCTACAATGAGCAGTTCTTC
CDR3 protein: CASHGGAGSYNEQFF

D gene: NA
J gene: TRBJ1-4
clone size: NA
V gene: TRBV27
CDR3 DNA: TGTGCCAGCAGTCTAACCGGGCAAGCGGGTGAAAAACTGTTTTTT
CDR3 protein: CASSLTGQAGEKLFF

D gene: TRBD2
J gene: TRBJ2-2
clone size: NA
V gene: TRBV4-2
CDR3 DNA: TGTGCCAGCAGCCAGGAACCTAGCGGGGGGGCGGGCGCCGGGGAGCTGTTTTTT
CDR3 protein: CASSQEPSGGAGAGELFF